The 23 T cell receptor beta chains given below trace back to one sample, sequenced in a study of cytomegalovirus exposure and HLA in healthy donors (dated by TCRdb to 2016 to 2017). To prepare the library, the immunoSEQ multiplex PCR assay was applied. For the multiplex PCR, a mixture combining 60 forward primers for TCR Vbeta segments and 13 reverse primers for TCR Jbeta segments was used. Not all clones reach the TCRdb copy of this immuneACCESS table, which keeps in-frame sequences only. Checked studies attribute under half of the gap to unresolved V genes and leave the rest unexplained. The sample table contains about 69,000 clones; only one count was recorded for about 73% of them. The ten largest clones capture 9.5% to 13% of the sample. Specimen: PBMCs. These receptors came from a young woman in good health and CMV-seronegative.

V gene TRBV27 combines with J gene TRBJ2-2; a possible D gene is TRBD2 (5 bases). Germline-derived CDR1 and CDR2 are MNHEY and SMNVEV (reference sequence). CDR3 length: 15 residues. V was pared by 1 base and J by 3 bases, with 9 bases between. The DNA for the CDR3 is TGTGCCAGCAGTTTATTGTCCGGGGACACCGGGGAGCTGTTTTTT. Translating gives CASSLLSGDTGELFF.

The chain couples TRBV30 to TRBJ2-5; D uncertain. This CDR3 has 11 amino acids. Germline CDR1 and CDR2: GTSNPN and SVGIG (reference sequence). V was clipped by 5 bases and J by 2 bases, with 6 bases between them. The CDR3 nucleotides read TGTGCCTGGGGAGATCAAGAGACCCAGTACTTC. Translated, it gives CAWGDQETQYF.

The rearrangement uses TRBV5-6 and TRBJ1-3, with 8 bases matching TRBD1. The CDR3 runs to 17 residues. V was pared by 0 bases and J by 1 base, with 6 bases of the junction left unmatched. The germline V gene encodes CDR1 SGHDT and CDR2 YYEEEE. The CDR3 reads CASSLDRDRWSGNTIYF. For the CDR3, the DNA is TGTGCCAGCAGCTTGGACCGGGACAGGTGGTCTGGAAACACCATATATTTT.

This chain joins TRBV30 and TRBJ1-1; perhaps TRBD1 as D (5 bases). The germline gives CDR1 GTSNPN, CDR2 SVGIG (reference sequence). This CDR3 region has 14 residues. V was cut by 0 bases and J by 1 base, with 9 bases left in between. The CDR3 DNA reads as TGTGCCTGGAGTGTAGGGGACTGGAACACTGAAGCTTTCTTT. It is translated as CAWSVGDWNTEAFF.

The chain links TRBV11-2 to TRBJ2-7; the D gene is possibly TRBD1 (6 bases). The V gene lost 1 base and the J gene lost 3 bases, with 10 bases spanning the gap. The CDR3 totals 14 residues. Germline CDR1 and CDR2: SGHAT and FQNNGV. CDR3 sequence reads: CASSLVPGDYEQYF. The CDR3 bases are TGTGCCAGCAGCTTAGTGCCAGGGGACTACGAGCAGTACTTC.

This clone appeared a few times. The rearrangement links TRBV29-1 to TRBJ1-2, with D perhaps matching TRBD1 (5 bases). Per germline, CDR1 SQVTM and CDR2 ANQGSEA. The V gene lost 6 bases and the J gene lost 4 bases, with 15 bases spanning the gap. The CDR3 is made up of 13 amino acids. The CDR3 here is CSVSGSGGYGYTF. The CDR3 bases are TGCAGCGTCTCAGGGAGCGGGGGCTATGGCTACACCTTC.

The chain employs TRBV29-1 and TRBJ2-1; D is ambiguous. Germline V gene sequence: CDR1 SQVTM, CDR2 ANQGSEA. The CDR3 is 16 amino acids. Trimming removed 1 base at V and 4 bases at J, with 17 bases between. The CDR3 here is CSVEGSGVRVYNEQFF. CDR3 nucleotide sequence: TGCAGCGTTGAAGGTTCAGGCGTCAGAGTATACAATGAGCAGTTCTTC.

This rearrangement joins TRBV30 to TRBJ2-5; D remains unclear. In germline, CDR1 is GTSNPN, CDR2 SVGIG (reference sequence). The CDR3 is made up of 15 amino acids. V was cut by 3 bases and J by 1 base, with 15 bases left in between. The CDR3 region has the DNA TGTGCCTGGAGGCCATCCGGGTCCCTCCAAGAGACCCAGTACTTC. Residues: CAWRPSGSLQETQYF.

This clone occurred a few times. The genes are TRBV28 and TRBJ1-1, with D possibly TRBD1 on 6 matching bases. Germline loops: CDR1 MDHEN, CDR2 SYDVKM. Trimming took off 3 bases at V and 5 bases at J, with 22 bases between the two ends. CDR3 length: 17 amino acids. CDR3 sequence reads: CASSLVMVEGGRTEAFF. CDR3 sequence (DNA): TGTGCCAGCAGTTTGGTTATGGTTGAAGGGGGTAGAACTGAAGCTTTCTTT. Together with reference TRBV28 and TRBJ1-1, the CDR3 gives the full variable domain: DVKVTQSSRYLVKRTGEKVFLECVQDMDHENMFWYRQDPGLGLRLIYFSYDVKMKEKGDIPEGYSVSREKKERFSLILESASTNQTSMYLCASSLVMVEGGRTEAFFGQGTRLTVV.

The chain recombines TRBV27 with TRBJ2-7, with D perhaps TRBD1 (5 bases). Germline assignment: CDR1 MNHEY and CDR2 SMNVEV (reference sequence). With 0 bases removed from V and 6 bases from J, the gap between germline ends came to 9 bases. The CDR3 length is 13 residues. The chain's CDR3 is CASSLSPRGEQYF. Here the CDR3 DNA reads TGTGCCAGCAGTTTATCCCCAAGGGGCGAGCAGTACTTC.

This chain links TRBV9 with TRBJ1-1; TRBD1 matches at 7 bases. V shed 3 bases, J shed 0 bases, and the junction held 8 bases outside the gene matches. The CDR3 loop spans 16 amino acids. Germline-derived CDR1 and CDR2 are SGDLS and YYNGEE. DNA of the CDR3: TGTGCCAGCAGCGCAGGGACAGCTTCCATGAACACTGAAGCTTTCTTT. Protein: CASSAGTASMNTEAFF.

CDR3 DNA: TGTGCCAGCAGCGATGGCGGAAGGTCCTACAATGAGCAGTTCTTC. Translated, it gives CASSDGGRSYNEQFF. The rearrangement uses TRBV5-6 and TRBJ2-1; D is ambiguous. This CDR3 comprises 15 residues. V shed 4 bases and J shed 1 base, with 12 bases lying between them. The germline gives CDR1 SGHDT, CDR2 YYEEEE.

In DNA, the CDR3 is TGTGCCAGCAGTGGGTGGACAGAGTCAACAGATACGCAGTATTTT. Amino acids: CASSGWTESTDTQYF. V and J are TRBV27 and TRBJ2-3; a possible D gene is TRBD1 (6 bases). Trimming pared 5 bases from V and 3 bases from J, leaving 15 bases between. Per germline, CDR1 MNHEY and CDR2 SMNVEV (reference sequence). The CDR3 totals 15 residues.

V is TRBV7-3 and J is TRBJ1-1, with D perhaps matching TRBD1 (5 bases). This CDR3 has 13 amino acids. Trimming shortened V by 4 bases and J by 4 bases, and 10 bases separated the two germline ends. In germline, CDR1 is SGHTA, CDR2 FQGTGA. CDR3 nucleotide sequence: TGTGCCAGCAGCTCCTTAAGGGGCACTGAAGCTTTCTTT. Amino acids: CASSSLRGTEAFF.

In DNA, the CDR3 is TGTGCCAGCAGTGTCGTAGTTGATGAGCAGTTCTTC. This gives the protein CASSVVVDEQFF. The genes are TRBV2 and TRBJ2-1; D not certain. This CDR3 is 12 amino acids long. In germline, CDR1 is SNHLY, CDR2 FYNNEI. V was cut by 4 bases and J by 8 bases, with 9 bases left in between.

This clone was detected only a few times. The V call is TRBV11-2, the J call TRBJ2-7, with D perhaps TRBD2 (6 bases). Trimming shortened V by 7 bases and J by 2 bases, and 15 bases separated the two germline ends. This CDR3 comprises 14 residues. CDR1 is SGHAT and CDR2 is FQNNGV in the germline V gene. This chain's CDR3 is CASTPNSGPYEQYF. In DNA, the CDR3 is TGTGCCAGCACTCCAAATAGCGGCCCCTACGAGCAGTACTTC.

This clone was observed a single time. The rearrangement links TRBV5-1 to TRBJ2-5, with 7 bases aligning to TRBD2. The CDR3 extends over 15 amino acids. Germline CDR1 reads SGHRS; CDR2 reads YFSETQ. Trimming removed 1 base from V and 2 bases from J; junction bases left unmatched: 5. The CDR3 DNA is TGCGCCAGCAGCTTGCCGGCCGGGGGGCAAGAGACCCAGTACTTC. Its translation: CASSLPAGGQETQYF.

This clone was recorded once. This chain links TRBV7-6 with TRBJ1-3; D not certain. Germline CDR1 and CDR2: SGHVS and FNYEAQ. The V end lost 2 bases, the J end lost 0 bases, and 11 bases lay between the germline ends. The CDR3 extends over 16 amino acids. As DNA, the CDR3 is TGTGCCAGCAGCTTATTACGGGGAGGCTCTGGAAACACCATATATTTT. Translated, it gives CASSLLRGGSGNTIYF.

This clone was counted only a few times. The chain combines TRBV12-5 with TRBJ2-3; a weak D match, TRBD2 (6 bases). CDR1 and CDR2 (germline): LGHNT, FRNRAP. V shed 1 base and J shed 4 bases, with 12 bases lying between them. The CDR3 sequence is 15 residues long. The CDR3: CASGLGLDNSDTQYF. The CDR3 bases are TGTGCTAGTGGTTTGGGACTAGATAATTCAGATACGCAGTATTTT.

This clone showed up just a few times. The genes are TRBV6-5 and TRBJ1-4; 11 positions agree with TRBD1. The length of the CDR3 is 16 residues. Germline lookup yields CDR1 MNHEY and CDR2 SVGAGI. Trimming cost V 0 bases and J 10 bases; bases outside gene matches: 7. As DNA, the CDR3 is TGTGCCAGCAGTTACTCGCGGACAGGGGGCTCGGTAAAACTGTTTTTT. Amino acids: CASSYSRTGGSVKLFF.

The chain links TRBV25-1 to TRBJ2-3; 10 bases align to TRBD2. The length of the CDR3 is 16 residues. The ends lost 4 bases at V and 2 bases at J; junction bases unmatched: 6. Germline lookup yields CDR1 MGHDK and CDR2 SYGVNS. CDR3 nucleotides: TGTGCCAGCAGTGCCCTCAGCGGGGGGGCCACAGATACGCAGTATTTT. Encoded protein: CASSALSGGATDTQYF.

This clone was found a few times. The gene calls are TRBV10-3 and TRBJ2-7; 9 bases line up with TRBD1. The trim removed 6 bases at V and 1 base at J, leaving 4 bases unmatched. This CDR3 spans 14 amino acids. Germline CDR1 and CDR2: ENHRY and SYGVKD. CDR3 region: CAIRGQGASYEQYF. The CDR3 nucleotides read TGTGCCATCAGGGGACAGGGAGCGTCCTACGAGCAGTACTTC.

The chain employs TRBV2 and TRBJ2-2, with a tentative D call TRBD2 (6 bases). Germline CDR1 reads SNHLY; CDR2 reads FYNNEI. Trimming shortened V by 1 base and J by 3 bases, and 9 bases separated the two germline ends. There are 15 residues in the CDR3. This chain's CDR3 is CASSEEGGDTGELFF. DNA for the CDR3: TGTGCCAGCAGTGAAGAAGGAGGGGACACCGGGGAGCTGTTTTTT.